The TCR beta chain under discussion was sequenced for a study of blood T cell repertoires in COVID-19. Across the study: COVID-19 samples collected from the United States, Italy and Spain covered acute and convalescent phases. PBMCs, B-cell-depleted T cells, or T cells were the source of the cDNA or gDNA that made up the material.

Authors' methods: Nucleated cell counts were estimated from reference gene primer amplification. The protocol was immunoSEQ multiplex PCR, while the TCRdb copy is restricted to in-frame clones and leaves out a portion. V, J and clone size derive from that table, while D and trimming were established from the DNA sequence. The repertoire holds 70,000 or so clones, with roughly nine tenths as singletons. Germline lookup yields CDR1 SGHTA and CDR2 FQGNSA. The CDR3 has 16 residues. The V segment lost 0 bases and the J segment 2 bases; nucleotides outside the gene matches: 2. Sequenced: peripheral blood. The chain employs TRBV7-2 and TRBJ2-5; 11 bases match TRBD2. This clonotype originated in a woman aged 18-29 years with acute or convalescent COVID-19. CDR3 sequence: CASSLALAGGQETQYF. The CDR3 DNA follows: TGTGCCAGCAGCTTAGCTCTAGCGGGAGGACAAGAGACCCAGTACTTC.